A selection of T cell receptor beta chains follows, all from one sample in a study of regulatory T cells in long-lasting Graves disease. One entry per CDR3 protein, called by TCRdb with MiXCR from the multiplex PCR reads. Of roughly 420,000 distinct CDR3 sequences in the sample, 12% to 15% are singletons; the top ten hold under 20%. In addition, the sample was reused for a study of T cells in Graves' hyperthyroidism and ophthalmopathy.

The sequencing here drew on peripheral blood mononuclear cells (PBMCs), taken at new diagnosis, from a patient treated with antithyroid drugs. These receptors all stem from a woman in her fifties or sixties with Graves disease. CDR3s include the opening cysteine and the closing phenylalanine or tryptophan. Fields, in order: V gene, D gene, J gene, clone size, CDR3 DNA, CDR3 protein. A D gene is named only where the DNA matches it firmly. Clone size is not always given. Where it is, it says once, few, many or a class for expanded clones.

V gene: TRBV28
D gene: NA
J gene: TRBJ1-5
clone size: many
CDR3 DNA: TGTGCCAGCAGTTCCCAGGGCTTCAATCAGCCCCAGCATTTT
CDR3 protein: CASSSQGFNQPQHF

V gene: TRBV27
D gene: NA
J gene: TRBJ2-7
clone size: many
CDR3 DNA: TGTGCCAGCAGTTTAGCGGGGAACGAGTTCTACGAGCAGTACTTC
CDR3 protein: CASSLAGNEFYEQYF

V gene: TRBV7-2
D gene: TRBD2
J gene: TRBJ2-5
clone size: many
CDR3 DNA: TGTGCCAGCAGCTGGGGAGGGTACCAAGAGACCCAGTACTTC
CDR3 protein: CASSWGGYQETQYF

V gene: TRBV7-3
D gene: TRBD2
J gene: TRBJ2-1
clone size: many
CDR3 DNA: TGTGCCAGCAGCTTAAGGGCTAGCGGGAAGTTCAATGAGCAGTTCTTC
CDR3 protein: CASSLRASGKFNEQFF

V gene: TRBV30
D gene: NA
J gene: TRBJ1-1
clone size: few
CDR3 DNA: TGTGCCTGGAGTGTACGCGAAGGGAGGGGGTTCAACACTGAAGCTTTCTTT
CDR3 protein: CAWSVREGRGFNTEAFF

V gene: TRBV4-1
D gene: TRBD2
J gene: TRBJ2-7
clone size: many
CDR3 DNA: TGCGCCAGCAGCCAAATAGGGGGACTAGCGGGAGACGAGCAGTACTTC
CDR3 protein: CASSQIGGLAGDEQYF

V gene: TRBV6-1
D gene: TRBD2
J gene: TRBJ2-7
clone size: many
CDR3 DNA: TGTGCCAGCAGCGGACCGACTAGCGGGACGTACGAGCAGTACTTC
CDR3 protein: CASSGPTSGTYEQYF

V gene: TRBV7-9
D gene: NA
J gene: TRBJ1-1
clone size: many
CDR3 DNA: TGTGCCAGCAGCTTGGGGGGGGTGAACACTGAAGCTTTCTTT
CDR3 protein: CASSLGGVNTEAFF

V gene: TRBV2
D gene: NA
J gene: TRBJ2-7
clone size: many
CDR3 DNA: TGTGCCAGCAGTGAAGCTAGGGGGGCATCGGTGGGCGAGCAGTACTTC
CDR3 protein: CASSEARGASVGEQYF

V gene: TRBV5-1
D gene: TRBD2
J gene: TRBJ2-1
clone size: many
CDR3 DNA: TGCGCCAGCAGCTTGGGGGGGGGTAATTCCTACAATGAGCAGTTCTTC
CDR3 protein: CASSLGGGNSYNEQFF

V gene: TRBV10-3
D gene: NA
J gene: TRBJ1-5
clone size: NA
CDR3 DNA: TGTGCCATCAGTGACACAAGGGTTAATCAGCCCCAGCATTTT
CDR3 protein: CAISDTRVNQPQHF

V gene: TRBV3-1
D gene: TRBD1
J gene: TRBJ1-1
clone size: many
CDR3 DNA: TGTGCCAGCAGCCAGCTACAGGGGCCTGAAGCTTTCTTT
CDR3 protein: CASSQLQGPEAFF

V gene: TRBV5-8
D gene: NA
J gene: TRBJ2-7
clone size: many
CDR3 DNA: TGTGCCAGCAGCTTGAGAGGGTACGACGAGCAGTACTTC
CDR3 protein: CASSLRGYDEQYF

V gene: TRBV27
D gene: TRBD1
J gene: TRBJ1-1
clone size: many
CDR3 DNA: TGTGCCAGCCGGAACAGGGGGACCATGAACACTGAAGCTTTCTTT
CDR3 protein: CASRNRGTMNTEAFF

V gene: TRBV12-3/TRBV12-4
D gene: TRBD1
J gene: TRBJ2-1
clone size: NA
CDR3 DNA: TGTGCCCGCAGTTCTGGACAGGGATTCGGTGAGCAGTTCTTC
CDR3 protein: CARSSGQGFGEQFF

V gene: TRBV7-9
D gene: NA
J gene: TRBJ2-7
clone size: many
CDR3 DNA: TGTGCCAGCGGCGTGGGTCATACCTACGAGCAGTACTTC
CDR3 protein: CASGVGHTYEQYF

V gene: TRBV9
D gene: TRBD1
J gene: TRBJ2-7
clone size: NA
CDR3 DNA: TGTGCCAGCAGCGTAGAGGGGGACAGCCTATACGAGCAGTACTTC
CDR3 protein: CASSVEGDSLYEQYF

V gene: TRBV5-5
D gene: NA
J gene: TRBJ2-3
clone size: NA
CDR3 DNA: TGTGCCAGCAGCTTACGACAGCCCGTAACGAGCACAGATACGCAGTATTTT
CDR3 protein: CASSLRQPVTSTDTQYF

V gene: TRBV7-9
D gene: NA
J gene: TRBJ2-1
clone size: many
CDR3 DNA: TGTGCCAGCAGGGAAAAGGGGGACCCGGCCTACAATGAGCAGTTCTTC
CDR3 protein: CASREKGDPAYNEQFF

V gene: TRBV29-1
D gene: TRBD2
J gene: TRBJ2-7
clone size: NA
CDR3 DNA: TGCAGCGTTGGGCGGGAGGGCCTCGAGCAGTACTTC
CDR3 protein: CSVGREGLEQYF

V gene: TRBV5-1
D gene: TRBD2
J gene: TRBJ2-1
clone size: many
CDR3 DNA: TGCGCCAGCAGCTTGGTAGGGGACTACTACAATGAGCAGTTCTTC
CDR3 protein: CASSLVGDYYNEQFF

V gene: TRBV3-1
D gene: NA
J gene: TRBJ2-5
clone size: many
CDR3 DNA: TGTGCCAGCAGCCAAGATGAGGGAGAGACCCAGTACTTC
CDR3 protein: CASSQDEGETQYF

V gene: TRBV6-2/TRBV6-3
D gene: TRBD2
J gene: TRBJ2-5
clone size: many
CDR3 DNA: TGTGCCAGCAGCCGTACTTGGGCTAGCGGGAGTTCATGGGAGACCCAGTACTTC
CDR3 protein: CASSRTWASGSSWETQYF

V gene: TRBV13
D gene: NA
J gene: TRBJ1-1
clone size: NA
CDR3 DNA: TGTGCCAGCAGCTCTAGGGGTTACGGGGGCACTGAAGCTTTCTTT
CDR3 protein: CASSSRGYGGTEAFF

V gene: TRBV20-1
D gene: TRBD2
J gene: TRBJ2-7
clone size: many
CDR3 DNA: TGCAGTGCACGAAGCGGGAGACCCTACGAGCAGTACTTC
CDR3 protein: CSARSGRPYEQYF

V gene: TRBV27
D gene: NA
J gene: TRBJ2-3
clone size: few
CDR3 DNA: TGTGCCAGCCATGATTATACAGATACGCAGTATTTT
CDR3 protein: CASHDYTDTQYF

V gene: TRBV25-1
D gene: TRBD1
J gene: TRBJ1-2
clone size: few
CDR3 DNA: TGTGCCAGCAGTGAATGGGGACAGGGGGCCCGGTATGGCTACACCTTC
CDR3 protein: CASSEWGQGARYGYTF

V gene: TRBV28
D gene: NA
J gene: TRBJ2-2
clone size: many
CDR3 DNA: TGTGCCAGCAGTCCCCCATTGGCCGGGGAGCTGTTTTTT
CDR3 protein: CASSPPLAGELFF

V gene: TRBV10-3
D gene: NA
J gene: TRBJ2-2
clone size: many
CDR3 DNA: TGTGCCATCAGTGCCGGGACGAGGAACACCGGGGAGCTGTTTTTT
CDR3 protein: CAISAGTRNTGELFF

V gene: TRBV5-1
D gene: NA
J gene: TRBJ2-2
clone size: few
CDR3 DNA: TGCGCCAGCAGCTTGGCATACACGAACACCGGGGAGCTGTTTTTT
CDR3 protein: CASSLAYTNTGELFF

V gene: TRBV11-2
D gene: NA
J gene: TRBJ2-1
clone size: many
CDR3 DNA: TGTGCCAGCAGCTTAGTTGCACTAGGACGCCGTCGGCAATTGGAGCAGTTCTTC
CDR3 protein: CASSLVALGRRRQLEQFF

V gene: TRBV27
D gene: TRBD2
J gene: TRBJ2-1
clone size: NA
CDR3 DNA: TGTGCCAGCAGTTTAAGTGTGAATAGCGGGAGAGGTCAGTTCTTC
CDR3 protein: CASSLSVNSGRGQFF

V gene: TRBV10-3
D gene: TRBD2
J gene: TRBJ2-2
clone size: few
CDR3 DNA: TGTGCCATCAGCCCCCACGGTGGCGGGAGGGGGATAGACACCGGGGAGCTGTTTTTT
CDR3 protein: CAISPHGGGRGIDTGELFF

V gene: TRBV13
D gene: TRBD2
J gene: TRBJ2-7
clone size: few
CDR3 DNA: TGTGCCAGCAGCGGGGGGACTAGCGGGCGTAGCCTCCTCTACGAGCAGTACTTC
CDR3 protein: CASSGGTSGRSLLYEQYF

V gene: TRBV27
D gene: NA
J gene: TRBJ2-3
clone size: many
CDR3 DNA: TGTGCCAGCAGACGAGACAGGAGAGATACGCAGTATTTT
CDR3 protein: CASRRDRRDTQYF

V gene: TRBV4-1
D gene: NA
J gene: TRBJ1-2
clone size: few
CDR3 DNA: TGCGCCAGCAGCCAAGAGGACAACCCGAACTATGGCTACACCTTC
CDR3 protein: CASSQEDNPNYGYTF

V gene: TRBV28
D gene: NA
J gene: TRBJ2-5
clone size: many
CDR3 DNA: TGTGCCAGCAGTGCGGGACAGAACCAAGAGACCCAGTACTTC
CDR3 protein: CASSAGQNQETQYF

V gene: TRBV7-8
D gene: TRBD2
J gene: TRBJ2-3
clone size: many
CDR3 DNA: TGTGCCAGCAGCCCGACTCCCTGGGGACTAGCGGGAAGTACCACTAGCACAGATACGCAGTATTTT
CDR3 protein: CASSPTPWGLAGSTTSTDTQYF

V gene: TRBV6-1
D gene: NA
J gene: TRBJ2-2
clone size: many
CDR3 DNA: TGTGCCAGCAGATGGGACGGAGGAACCGGGGAGCTGTTTTTT
CDR3 protein: CASRWDGGTGELFF

V gene: TRBV19
D gene: TRBD2
J gene: TRBJ2-1
clone size: few
CDR3 DNA: TGTGCCAGTAGCCAGCGGGGGCTGTCCTACAATGAGCAGTTCTTC
CDR3 protein: CASSQRGLSYNEQFF

V gene: TRBV6-1
D gene: NA
J gene: TRBJ2-1
clone size: NA
CDR3 DNA: TGTGCCAGCAGGCCAGCAGAATCCTACAATGAGCAGTTCTTC
CDR3 protein: CASRPAESYNEQFF

V gene: TRBV29-1
D gene: NA
J gene: TRBJ2-1
clone size: NA
CDR3 DNA: TGCAGCGGCCTCCCCATGACCAGGTACAATGAGCAGTTCTTC
CDR3 protein: CSGLPMTRYNEQFF

V gene: TRBV28
D gene: TRBD1
J gene: TRBJ2-7
clone size: many
CDR3 DNA: TGTGCCAGCTCACTCCAGGGGGAGACCTACGAGCAGTACTTC
CDR3 protein: CASSLQGETYEQYF

V gene: TRBV4-1
D gene: NA
J gene: TRBJ1-5
clone size: few
CDR3 DNA: TGCGCCAGCAGCCAAGACTTGGGGGATCAGCCCCAGCATTTT
CDR3 protein: CASSQDLGDQPQHF

V gene: TRBV7-3
D gene: TRBD2
J gene: TRBJ2-1
clone size: NA
CDR3 DNA: TGTGCCAGCAGCGTCGGACTAGCGGGTGTCGATGAGCAGTTCTTC
CDR3 protein: CASSVGLAGVDEQFF

V gene: TRBV28
D gene: NA
J gene: TRBJ2-2
clone size: NA
CDR3 DNA: TGTGCCAGCAGGGTACAGGGAACGAACACCGGGGAGCTGTTTTTT
CDR3 protein: CASRVQGTNTGELFF

V gene: TRBV9
D gene: NA
J gene: TRBJ1-2
clone size: few
CDR3 DNA: TGTGCCAGCAGCCGCTGGAATGGCTACACCTTC
CDR3 protein: CASSRWNGYTF

V gene: TRBV19
D gene: NA
J gene: TRBJ2-1
clone size: NA
CDR3 DNA: TGTGCCATTCAGACAGGCTACAATGAGCAGTTCTTC
CDR3 protein: CAIQTGYNEQFF

V gene: TRBV2
D gene: NA
J gene: TRBJ1-6
clone size: many
CDR3 DNA: TGTGCCAGCAGTGAGACACCGGATTCACCCCTCCACTTT
CDR3 protein: CASSETPDSPLHF

V gene: TRBV18
D gene: NA
J gene: TRBJ2-7
clone size: many
CDR3 DNA: TGTGCCAGCTCACCTCCTCCCGATAACGAGCAGTACTTC
CDR3 protein: CASSPPPDNEQYF

V gene: TRBV20-1
D gene: NA
J gene: TRBJ2-3
clone size: few
CDR3 DNA: TGCAGTGCTAGATCGTCTTCCACAGATACGCAGTATTTT
CDR3 protein: CSARSSSTDTQYF

V gene: TRBV29-1
D gene: TRBD1
J gene: TRBJ2-7
clone size: NA
CDR3 DNA: TGCAGCGCGGCATCCGGGACAGGGACCTACGAGCAGTACTTC
CDR3 protein: CSAASGTGTYEQYF

V gene: TRBV5-1
D gene: TRBD2
J gene: TRBJ2-3
clone size: once
CDR3 DNA: TGCGCCAGCAGCTTAACGGGAGGGCCAGGAGATACGCAGTATTTT
CDR3 protein: CASSLTGGPGDTQYF

V gene: TRBV6-5
D gene: TRBD1
J gene: TRBJ1-6
clone size: many
CDR3 DNA: TGTGCCAGCAGTTACTACCACAGGGGTAGTTCACCCCTCCACTTT
CDR3 protein: CASSYYHRGSSPLHF

V gene: TRBV20-1
D gene: NA
J gene: TRBJ2-7
clone size: many
CDR3 DNA: TGCAGTGCTAGAGATCCGCTAAGGGGCTCTCTCTCCTACGAGCAGTACTTC
CDR3 protein: CSARDPLRGSLSYEQYF

V gene: TRBV20-1
D gene: NA
J gene: TRBJ1-2
clone size: NA
CDR3 DNA: TGCAGTGCTAGAGCTGGCGGCTATGGCTACACCTTC
CDR3 protein: CSARAGGYGYTF

V gene: TRBV29-1
D gene: TRBD2
J gene: TRBJ2-1
clone size: NA
CDR3 DNA: TGCAGCGTTACCGGGACTAGCGGACACAATGAGCAGTTCTTC
CDR3 protein: CSVTGTSGHNEQFF